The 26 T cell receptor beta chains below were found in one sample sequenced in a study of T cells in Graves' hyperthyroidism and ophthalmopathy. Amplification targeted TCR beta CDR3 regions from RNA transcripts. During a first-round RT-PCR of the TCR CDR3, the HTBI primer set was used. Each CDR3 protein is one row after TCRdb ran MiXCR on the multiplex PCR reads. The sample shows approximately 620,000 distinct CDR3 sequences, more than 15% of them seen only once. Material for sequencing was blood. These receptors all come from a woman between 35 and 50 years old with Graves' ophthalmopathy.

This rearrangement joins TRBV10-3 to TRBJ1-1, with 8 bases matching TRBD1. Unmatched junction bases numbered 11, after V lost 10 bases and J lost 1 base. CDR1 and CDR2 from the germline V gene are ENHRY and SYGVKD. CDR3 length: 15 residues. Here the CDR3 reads CATNAQGATNTEAFF. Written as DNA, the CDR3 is TGTGCCACCAACGCGCAGGGGGCAACGAACACTGAAGCTTTCTTT.

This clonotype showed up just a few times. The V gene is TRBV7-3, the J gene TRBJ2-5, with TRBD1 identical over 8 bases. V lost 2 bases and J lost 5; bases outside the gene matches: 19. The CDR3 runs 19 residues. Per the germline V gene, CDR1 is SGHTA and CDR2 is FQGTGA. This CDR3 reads CASSLVTGRGRRRQETQYF. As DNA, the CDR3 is TGTGCCAGCAGCTTAGTAACAGGCAGGGGGCGCAGAAGACAGGAGACCCAGTACTTC.

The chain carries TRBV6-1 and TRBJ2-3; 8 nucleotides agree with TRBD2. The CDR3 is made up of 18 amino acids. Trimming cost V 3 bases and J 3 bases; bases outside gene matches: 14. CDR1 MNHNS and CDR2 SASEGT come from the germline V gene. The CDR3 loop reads CASSESTARLAWTDTQYF. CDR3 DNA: TGTGCCAGCAGTGAGTCCACTGCCCGACTAGCGTGGACAGATACGCAGTATTTT.

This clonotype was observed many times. The CDR3 is CASSQGRIYEQYF. In nucleotides, the CDR3 is TGTGCCAGCAGCCAGGGCAGAATCTACGAGCAGTACTTC. The chain recombines TRBV14 with TRBJ2-7, with D unclear. CDR1 SGHDN and CDR2 FVKESK come from the germline V gene. This CDR3 has 13 residues. Trimming shortened V by 3 bases and J by 3 bases, and 9 bases separated the two germline ends.

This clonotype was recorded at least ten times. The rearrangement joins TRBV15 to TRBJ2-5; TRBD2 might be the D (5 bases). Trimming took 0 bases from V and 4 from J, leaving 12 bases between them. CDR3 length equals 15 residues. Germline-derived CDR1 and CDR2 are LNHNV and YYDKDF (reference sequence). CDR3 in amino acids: CATSRDLVGGETQYF. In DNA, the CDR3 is TGTGCCACCAGCAGAGACCTAGTCGGAGGAGAGACCCAGTACTTC.

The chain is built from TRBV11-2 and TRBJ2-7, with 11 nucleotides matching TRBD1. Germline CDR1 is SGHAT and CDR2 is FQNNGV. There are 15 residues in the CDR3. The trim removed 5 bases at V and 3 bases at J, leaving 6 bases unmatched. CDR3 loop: CASSRPGTGGYEQYF. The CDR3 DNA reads TGTGCCAGCAGCCGCCCCGGGACAGGGGGCTACGAGCAGTACTTC.

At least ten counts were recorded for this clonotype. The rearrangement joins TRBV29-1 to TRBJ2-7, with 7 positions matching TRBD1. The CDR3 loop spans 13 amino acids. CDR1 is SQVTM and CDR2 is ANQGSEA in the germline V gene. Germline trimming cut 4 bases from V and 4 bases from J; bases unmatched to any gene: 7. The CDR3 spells CSVGPAQGYEQYF. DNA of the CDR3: TGCAGCGTTGGGCCCGCACAGGGGTACGAGCAGTACTTC.

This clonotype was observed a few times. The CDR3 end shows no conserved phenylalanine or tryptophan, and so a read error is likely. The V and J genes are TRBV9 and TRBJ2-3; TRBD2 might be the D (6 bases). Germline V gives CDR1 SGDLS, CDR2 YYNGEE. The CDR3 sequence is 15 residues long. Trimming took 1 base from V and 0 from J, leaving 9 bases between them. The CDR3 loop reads CASSVTGTSTDTQYL. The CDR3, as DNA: TGTGCCAGCAGCGTAACCGGGACTAGCACAGATACGCAGTATTTA.

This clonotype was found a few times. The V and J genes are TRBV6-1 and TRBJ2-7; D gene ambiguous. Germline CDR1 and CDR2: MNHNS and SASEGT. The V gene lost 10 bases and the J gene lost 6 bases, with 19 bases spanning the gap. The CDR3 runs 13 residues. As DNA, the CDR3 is TGTGCCACCCGTCCTCCTGCAAGAAGCGAGCAGTACTTC. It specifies CATRPPARSEQYF.

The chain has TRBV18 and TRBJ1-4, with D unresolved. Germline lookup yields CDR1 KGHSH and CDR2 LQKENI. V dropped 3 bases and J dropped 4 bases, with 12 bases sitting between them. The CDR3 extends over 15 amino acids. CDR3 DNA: TGTGCCAGCTCACCTGGAAAACAGTATAATGAAAAACTGTTTTTT. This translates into CASSPGKQYNEKLFF.

The chain's CDR3 is CASLRTGTDTQYF. The DNA of the CDR3 is TGTGCCAGTCTGCGGACGGGCACAGATACGCAGTATTTT. The rearrangement joins TRBV3-1 to TRBJ2-3; D call uncertain. Germline-derived CDR1 and CDR2 are LGHDT and YNNKEL (reference sequence). V shed 9 bases and J shed 1 base, with 11 bases lying between them. The CDR3 is made up of 13 amino acids.

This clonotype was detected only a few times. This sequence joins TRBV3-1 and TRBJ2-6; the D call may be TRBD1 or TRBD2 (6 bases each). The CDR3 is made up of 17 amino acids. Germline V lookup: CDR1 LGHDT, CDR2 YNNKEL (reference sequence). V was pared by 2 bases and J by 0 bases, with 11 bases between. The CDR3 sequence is CASSQLQGGSGANVLTF. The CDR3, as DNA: TGTGCCAGCAGCCAACTACAGGGAGGCTCTGGGGCCAACGTCCTGACTTTC.

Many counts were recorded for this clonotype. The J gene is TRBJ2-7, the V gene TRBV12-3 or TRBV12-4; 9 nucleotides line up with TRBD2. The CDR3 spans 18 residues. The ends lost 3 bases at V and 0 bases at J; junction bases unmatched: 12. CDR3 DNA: TGTGCCAGCAGTTTTCGGGCTAGCGGGGCGAGTGGCTCCTACGAGCAGTACTTC. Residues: CASSFRASGASGSYEQYF.

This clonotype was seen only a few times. CDR3: CASSIVPGGSDEQFF. The CDR3, as DNA: TGTGCCAGTAGTATAGTCCCAGGGGGTAGCGATGAGCAGTTCTTC. V usage is TRBV19 and J usage is TRBJ2-1, with 7 bases matching TRBD1. J lost 8 bases, V lost 1 base, and 8 bases had no gene match. CDR1 and CDR2 (germline): LNHDA, SQIVND (reference sequence). The length of the CDR3 is 15 residues.

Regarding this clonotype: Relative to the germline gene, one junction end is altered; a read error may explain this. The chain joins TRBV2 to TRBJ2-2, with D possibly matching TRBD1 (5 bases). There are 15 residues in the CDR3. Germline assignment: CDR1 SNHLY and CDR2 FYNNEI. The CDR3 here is CASSGDSANIGELFF. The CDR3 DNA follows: TGTGCCAGCAGTGGAGACAGCGCGAACATCGGGGAGCTGTTTTTT.

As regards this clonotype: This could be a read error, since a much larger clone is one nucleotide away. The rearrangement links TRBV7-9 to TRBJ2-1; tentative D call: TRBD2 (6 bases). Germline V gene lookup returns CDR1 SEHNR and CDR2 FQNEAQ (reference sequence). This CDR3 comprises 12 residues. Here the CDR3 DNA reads TGTGCCAGCAGGCGGGACCACCTTGCGCAGTCCTTC. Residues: CASRRDHLAQSF.

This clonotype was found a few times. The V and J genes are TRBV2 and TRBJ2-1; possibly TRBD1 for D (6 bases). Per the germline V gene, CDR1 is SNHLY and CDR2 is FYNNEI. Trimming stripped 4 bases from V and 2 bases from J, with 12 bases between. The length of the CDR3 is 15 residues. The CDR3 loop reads CASSGGPETYNEQFF. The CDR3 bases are TGTGCCAGCAGTGGGGGGCCGGAGACCTACAATGAGCAGTTCTTC.

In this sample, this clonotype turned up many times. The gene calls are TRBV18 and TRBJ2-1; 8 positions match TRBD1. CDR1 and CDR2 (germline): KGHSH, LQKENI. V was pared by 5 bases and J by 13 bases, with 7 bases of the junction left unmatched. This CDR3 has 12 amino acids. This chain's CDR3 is CASSATTGVQFF. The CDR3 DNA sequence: TGTGCCAGCTCAGCCACGACAGGGGTCCAGTTCTTC.

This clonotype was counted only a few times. The CDR3 DNA is TGTGCCAGCACCAGACAGGCTCCGGGCTCCTACAATGAGCAGTTCTTC. Translated, it gives CASTRQAPGSYNEQFF. V usage is TRBV27 and J usage is TRBJ2-1; TRBD1 might be the D (6 bases). The CDR3 is 16 residues long. CDR1 is MNHEY and CDR2 is SMNVEV in the germline V gene (reference sequence). V was pared by 7 bases and J by 0 bases, with 16 bases between.

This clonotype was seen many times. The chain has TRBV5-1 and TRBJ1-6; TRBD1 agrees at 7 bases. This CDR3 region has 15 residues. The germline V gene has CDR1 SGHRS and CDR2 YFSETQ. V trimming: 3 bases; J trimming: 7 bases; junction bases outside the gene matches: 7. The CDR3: CASSSRQGGNSPLHF. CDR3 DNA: TGCGCCAGCAGCTCAAGACAGGGAGGGAATTCACCCCTCCACTTT.

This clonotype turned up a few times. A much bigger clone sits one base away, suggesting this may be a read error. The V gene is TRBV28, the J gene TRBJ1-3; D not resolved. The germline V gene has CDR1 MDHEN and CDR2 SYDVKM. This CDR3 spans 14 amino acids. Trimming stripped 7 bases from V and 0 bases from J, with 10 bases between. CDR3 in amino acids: CASTTAGSGNTIYF. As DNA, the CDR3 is TGTGCCAGCACAACAGCGGGCTCTGGAAACACCATATATTTT.

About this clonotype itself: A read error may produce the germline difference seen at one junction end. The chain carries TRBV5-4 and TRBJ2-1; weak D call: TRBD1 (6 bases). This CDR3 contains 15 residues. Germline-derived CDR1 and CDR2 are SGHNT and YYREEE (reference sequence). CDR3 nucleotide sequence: TGTGTCAGCAGCAAGGACAGCGTCTCCTACAATGAGCAGTTCTTC. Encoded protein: CVSSKDSVSYNEQFF.

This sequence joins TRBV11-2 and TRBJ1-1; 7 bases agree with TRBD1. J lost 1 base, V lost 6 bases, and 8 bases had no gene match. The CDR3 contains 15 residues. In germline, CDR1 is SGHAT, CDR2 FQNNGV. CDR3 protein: CASSTRQGPNTEAFF. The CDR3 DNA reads TGTGCCAGCAGTACCAGACAGGGCCCGAACACTGAAGCTTTCTTT.

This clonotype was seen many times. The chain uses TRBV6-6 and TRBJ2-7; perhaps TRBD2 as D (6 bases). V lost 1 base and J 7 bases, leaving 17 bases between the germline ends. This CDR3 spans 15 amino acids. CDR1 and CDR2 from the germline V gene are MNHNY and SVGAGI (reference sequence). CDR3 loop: CASSYWDGTLREQYF. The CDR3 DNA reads TGTGCCAGCAGTTACTGGGACGGGACTCTCCGGGAGCAGTACTTC.

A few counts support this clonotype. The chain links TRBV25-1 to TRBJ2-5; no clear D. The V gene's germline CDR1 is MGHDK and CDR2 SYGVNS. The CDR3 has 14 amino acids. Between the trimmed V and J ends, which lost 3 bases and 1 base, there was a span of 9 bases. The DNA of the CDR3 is TGTGCCAGCAGTGACCCCCGGTCCCAAGAGACCCAGTACTTC. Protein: CASSDPRSQETQYF.

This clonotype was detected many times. This chain's CDR3 is CASMGQGGSTEAFF. The CDR3 region has the DNA TGTGCCAGCATGGGACAGGGGGGGAGCACTGAAGCTTTCTTT. V gene TRBV6-1 combines with J gene TRBJ1-1, with TRBD1 matching over 11 bases. V shed 7 bases and J 4 bases; nucleotides not matched to a gene: 5. This CDR3 region has 14 residues. Per germline, CDR1 MNHNS and CDR2 SASEGT.